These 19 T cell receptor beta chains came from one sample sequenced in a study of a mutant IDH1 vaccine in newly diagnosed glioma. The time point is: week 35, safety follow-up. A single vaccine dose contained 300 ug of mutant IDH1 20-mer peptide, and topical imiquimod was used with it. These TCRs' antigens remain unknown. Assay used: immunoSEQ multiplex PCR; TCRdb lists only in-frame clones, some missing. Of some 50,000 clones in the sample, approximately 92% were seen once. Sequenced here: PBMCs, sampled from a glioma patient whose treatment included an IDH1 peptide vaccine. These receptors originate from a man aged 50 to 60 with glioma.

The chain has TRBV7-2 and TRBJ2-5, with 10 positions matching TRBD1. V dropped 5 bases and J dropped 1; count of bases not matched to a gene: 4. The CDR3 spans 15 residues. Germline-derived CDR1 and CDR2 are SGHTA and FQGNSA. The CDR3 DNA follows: TGTGCCAGCAGCCGGGACAGGGGATTCCAAGAGACCCAGTACTTC. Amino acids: CASSRDRGFQETQYF.

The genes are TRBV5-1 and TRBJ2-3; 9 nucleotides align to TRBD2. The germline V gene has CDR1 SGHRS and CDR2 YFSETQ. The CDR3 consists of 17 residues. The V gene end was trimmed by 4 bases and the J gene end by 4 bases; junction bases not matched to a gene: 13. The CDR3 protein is CASSPGLAGSGADTQYF. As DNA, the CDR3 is TGCGCCAGCAGCCCGGGACTAGCTGGGAGTGGCGCAGATACGCAGTATTTT.

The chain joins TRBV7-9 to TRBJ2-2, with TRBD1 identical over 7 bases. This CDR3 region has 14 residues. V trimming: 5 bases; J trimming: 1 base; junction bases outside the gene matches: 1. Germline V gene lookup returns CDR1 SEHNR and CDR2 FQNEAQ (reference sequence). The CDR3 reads CASSRQGNTGELFF. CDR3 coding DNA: TGTGCCAGCAGCCGACAGGGGAACACCGGGGAGCTGTTTTTT.

In nucleotides, the CDR3 is TGTGCCAGCAGTGTAACTCACAGGGGATCCTACGAGCAGTACTTC. Translated: CASSVTHRGSYEQYF. The genes are TRBV6-1 and TRBJ2-7; 7 bases line up with TRBD1. The CDR3 has 15 amino acids. Germline trimming cut 4 bases from V and 1 base from J; bases unmatched to any gene: 7. Germline V gene data show CDR1 as MNHNS and CDR2 as SASEGT.

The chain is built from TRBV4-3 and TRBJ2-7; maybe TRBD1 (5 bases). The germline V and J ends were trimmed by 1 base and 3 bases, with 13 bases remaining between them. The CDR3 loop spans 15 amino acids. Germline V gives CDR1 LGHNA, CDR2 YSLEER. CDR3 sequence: CASSQGASDSYEQYF. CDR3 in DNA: TGCGCCAGCAGCCAAGGCGCCTCCGACAGCTACGAGCAGTACTTC.

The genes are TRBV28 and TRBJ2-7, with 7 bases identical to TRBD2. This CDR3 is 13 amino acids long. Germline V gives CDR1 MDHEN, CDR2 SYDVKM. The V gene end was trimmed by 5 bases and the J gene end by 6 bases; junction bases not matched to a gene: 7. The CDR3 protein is CASSPPTSREQYF. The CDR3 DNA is TGTGCCAGCAGTCCCCCGACTAGCCGCGAGCAGTACTTC. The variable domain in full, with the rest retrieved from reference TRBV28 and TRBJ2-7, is DVKVTQSSRYLVKRTGEKVFLECVQDMDHENMFWYRQDPGLGLRLIYFSYDVKMKEKGDIPEGYSVSREKKERFSLILESASTNQTSMYLCASSPPTSREQYFGPGTRLTVT.

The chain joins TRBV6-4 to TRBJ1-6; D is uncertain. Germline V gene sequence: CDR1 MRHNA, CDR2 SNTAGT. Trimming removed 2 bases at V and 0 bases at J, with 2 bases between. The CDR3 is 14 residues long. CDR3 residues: CASSDNSYNSPLHF. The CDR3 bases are TGTGCCAGCAGTGACAACTCCTATAATTCACCCCTCCACTTT.

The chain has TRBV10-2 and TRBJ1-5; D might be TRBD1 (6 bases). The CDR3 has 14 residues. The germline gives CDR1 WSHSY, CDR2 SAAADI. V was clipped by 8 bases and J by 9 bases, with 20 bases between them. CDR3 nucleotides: TGCGCCAGCCGAGGGGACACCCCGAGAGGGCCCCAGCATTTT. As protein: CASRGDTPRGPQHF.

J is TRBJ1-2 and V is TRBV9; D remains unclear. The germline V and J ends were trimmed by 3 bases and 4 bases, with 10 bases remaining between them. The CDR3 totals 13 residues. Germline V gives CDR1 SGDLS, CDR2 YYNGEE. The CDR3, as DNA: TGTGCCAGCAGCGCGGACGGGATCTATGGCTACACCTTC. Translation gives CASSADGIYGYTF.

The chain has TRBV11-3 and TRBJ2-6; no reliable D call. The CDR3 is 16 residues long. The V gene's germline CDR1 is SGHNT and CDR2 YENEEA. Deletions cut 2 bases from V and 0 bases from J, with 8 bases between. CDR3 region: CASSLNGYSGANVLTF. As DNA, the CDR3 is TGTGCCAGCAGCTTAAACGGATACTCTGGGGCCAACGTCCTGACTTTC. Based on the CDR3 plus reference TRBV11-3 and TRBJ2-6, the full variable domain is EAGVVQSPRYKIIEKKQPVAFWCNPISGHNTLYWYLQNLGQGPELLIRYENEEAVDDSQLPKDRFSAERLKGVDSTLKIQPAELGDSAVYLCASSLNGYSGANVLTFGAGSRLTVL.

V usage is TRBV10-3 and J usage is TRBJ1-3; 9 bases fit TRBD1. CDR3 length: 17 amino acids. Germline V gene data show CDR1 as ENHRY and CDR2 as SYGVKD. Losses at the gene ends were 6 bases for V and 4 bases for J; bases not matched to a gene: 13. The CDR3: CAIREPQQGARGNTIYF. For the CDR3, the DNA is TGTGCCATCAGGGAACCCCAACAGGGGGCGCGGGGAAACACCATATATTTT.

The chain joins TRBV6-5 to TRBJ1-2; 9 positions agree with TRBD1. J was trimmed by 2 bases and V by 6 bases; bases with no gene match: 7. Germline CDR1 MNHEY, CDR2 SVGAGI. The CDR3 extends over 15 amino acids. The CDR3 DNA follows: TGTGCCAGCAGCAGGGACAGGGCGCGAAACTATGGCTACACCTTC. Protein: CASSRDRARNYGYTF.

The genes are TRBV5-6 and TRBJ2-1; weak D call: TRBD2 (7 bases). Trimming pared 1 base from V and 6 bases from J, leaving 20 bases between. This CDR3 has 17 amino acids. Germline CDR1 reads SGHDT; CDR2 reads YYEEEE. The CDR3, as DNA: TGTGCCAGCAGCTTGTTGGGGGGGGGCCATTTTGGCAATGAGCAGTTCTTC. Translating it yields CASSLLGGGHFGNEQFF. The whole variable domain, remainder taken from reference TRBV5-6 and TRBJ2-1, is DAGVTQSPTHLIKTRGQQVTLRCSPKSGHDTVSWYQQALGQGPQFIFQYYEEEERQRGNFPDRFSGHQFPNYSSELNVNALLLGDSALYLCASSLLGGGHFGNEQFFGPGTRLTVL.

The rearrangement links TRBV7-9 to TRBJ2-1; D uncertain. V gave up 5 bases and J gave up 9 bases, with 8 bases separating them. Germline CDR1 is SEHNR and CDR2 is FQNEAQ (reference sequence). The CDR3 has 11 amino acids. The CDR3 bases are TGTGCCAGCAGCCTGCCGGGTGAGCAGTTCTTC. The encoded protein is CASSLPGEQFF.

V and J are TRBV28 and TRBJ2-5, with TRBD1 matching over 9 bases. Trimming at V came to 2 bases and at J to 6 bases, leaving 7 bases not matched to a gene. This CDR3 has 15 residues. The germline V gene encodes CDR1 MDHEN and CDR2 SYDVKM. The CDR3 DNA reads TGTGCCAGCAGTTTACGGTACAGGGGGCAGCAGACCCAGTACTTC. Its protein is CASSLRYRGQQTQYF.

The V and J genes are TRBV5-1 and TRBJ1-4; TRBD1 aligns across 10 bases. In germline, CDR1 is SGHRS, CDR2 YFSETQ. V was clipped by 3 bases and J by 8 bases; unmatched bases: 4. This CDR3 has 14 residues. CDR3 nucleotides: TGCGCCAGCAGCTCGGGACAGGGGAAGGAAAAACTGTTTTTT. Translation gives CASSSGQGKEKLFF. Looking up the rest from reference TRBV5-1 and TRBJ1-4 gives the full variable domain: KAGVTQTPRYLIKTRGQQVTLSCSPISGHRSVSWYQQTPGQGLQFLFEYFSETQRNKGNFPGRFSGRQFSNSRSEMNVSTLELGDSALYLCASSSGQGKEKLFFGSGTQLSVL.

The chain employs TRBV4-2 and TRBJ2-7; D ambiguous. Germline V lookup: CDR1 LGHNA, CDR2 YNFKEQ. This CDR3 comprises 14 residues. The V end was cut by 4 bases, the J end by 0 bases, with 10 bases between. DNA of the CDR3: TGTGCCAGCAGCCTAGTCAGGAGCTCCTACGAGCAGTACTTC. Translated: CASSLVRSSYEQYF.

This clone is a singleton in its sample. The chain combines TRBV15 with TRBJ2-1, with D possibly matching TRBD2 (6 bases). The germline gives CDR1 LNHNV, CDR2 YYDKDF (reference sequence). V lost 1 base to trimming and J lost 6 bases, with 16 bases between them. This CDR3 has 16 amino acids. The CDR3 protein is CATSRGGVAEPNEQFF. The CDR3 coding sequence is TGTGCCACCAGCAGAGGGGGAGTAGCGGAGCCCAATGAGCAGTTCTTC. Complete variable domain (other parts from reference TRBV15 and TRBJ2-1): DAMVIQNPRYQVTQFGKPVTLSCSQTLNHNVMYWYQQKSSQAPKLLFHYYDKDFNNEADTPDNFQSRRPNTSFCFLDIRSPGLGDTAMYLCATSRGGVAEPNEQFFGPGTRLTVL.

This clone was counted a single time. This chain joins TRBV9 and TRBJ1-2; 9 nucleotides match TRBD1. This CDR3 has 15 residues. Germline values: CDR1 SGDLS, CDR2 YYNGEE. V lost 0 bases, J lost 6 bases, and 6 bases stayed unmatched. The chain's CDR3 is CASSVATGGWNGYTF. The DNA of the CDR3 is TGTGCCAGCAGCGTAGCTACAGGGGGCTGGAATGGCTACACCTTC. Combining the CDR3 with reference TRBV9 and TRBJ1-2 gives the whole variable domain DSGVTQTPKHLITATGQRVTLRCSPRSGDLSVYWYQQSLDQGLQFLIQYYNGEERAKGNILERFSAQQFPDLHSELNLSSLELGDSALYFCASSVATGGWNGYTFGSGTRLTVV.